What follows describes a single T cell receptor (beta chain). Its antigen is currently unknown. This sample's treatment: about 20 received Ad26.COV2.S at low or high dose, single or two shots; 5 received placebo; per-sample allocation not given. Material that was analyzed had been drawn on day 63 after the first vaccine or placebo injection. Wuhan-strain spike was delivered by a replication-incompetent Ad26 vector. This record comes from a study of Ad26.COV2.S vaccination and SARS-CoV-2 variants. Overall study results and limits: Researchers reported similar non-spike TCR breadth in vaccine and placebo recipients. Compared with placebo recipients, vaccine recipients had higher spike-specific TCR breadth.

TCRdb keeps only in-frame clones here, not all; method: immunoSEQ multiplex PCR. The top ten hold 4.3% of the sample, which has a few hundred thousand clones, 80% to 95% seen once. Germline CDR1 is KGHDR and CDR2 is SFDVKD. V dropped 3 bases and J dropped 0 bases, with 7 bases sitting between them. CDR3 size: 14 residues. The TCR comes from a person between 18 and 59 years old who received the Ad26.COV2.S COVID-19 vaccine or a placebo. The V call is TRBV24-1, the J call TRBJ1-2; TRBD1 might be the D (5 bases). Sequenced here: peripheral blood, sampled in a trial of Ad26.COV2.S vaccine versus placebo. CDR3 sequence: CATSDGTSNYGYTF. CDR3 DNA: TGTGCCACCAGTGATGGGACCTCTAACTATGGCTACACCTTC.